These 17 T cell receptor beta chains share one sample of origin, sequenced in a study of T cells after somatic rescue of genetic block. Repertoires were generated with immunoSEQ multiplex PCR, while TCRdb's copy carries only in-frame clones and drops some. The repertoire holds approximately 10,000 clones, with about 76% as singletons. The sample taken for sequencing was peripheral blood mononuclear cells (PBMCs). Receptors were obtained from a boy younger than 18.

The chain recombines TRBV27 with TRBJ1-2, with 8 positions matching TRBD1. Germline assignment: CDR1 MNHEY and CDR2 SMNVEV (reference sequence). The CDR3 is 14 amino acids. V lost 6 bases and J lost 8; bases outside the gene matches: 11. This CDR3 reads CASRTDLTGDGYTF. The CDR3, as DNA: TGTGCCAGCAGAACAGACCTGACAGGGGACGGCTACACCTTC.

This clone was detected a few times. This chain connects TRBV29-1 to TRBJ2-1, with TRBD2 matching over 11 bases. V was pared by 7 bases and J by 5 bases, with 4 bases of the junction left unmatched. The CDR3 totals 13 residues. CDR1 is SQVTM and CDR2 is ANQGSEA in the germline V gene. This CDR3 reads CSAGTSGNNEQFF. The CDR3 bases are TGCAGCGCCGGGACTAGCGGAAACAATGAGCAGTTCTTC.

The rearrangement links TRBV11-2 to TRBJ1-5; no definite D call. Germline values: CDR1 SGHAT, CDR2 FQNNGV. This CDR3 contains 14 residues. Trimming removed 0 bases at V and 1 base at J, with 4 bases between. CDR3 sequence: CASSLDSSNQPQHF. The CDR3 DNA is TGTGCCAGCAGCTTAGATTCCAGCAATCAGCCCCAGCATTTT. The entire variable domain, with the rest obtained from reference TRBV11-2 and TRBJ1-5, is as follows: EAGVAQSPRYKIIEKRQSVAFWCNPISGHATLYWYQQILGQGPKLLIQFQNNGVVDDSQLPKDRFSAERLKGVDSTLKIQPAKLEDSAVYLCASSLDSSNQPQHFGDGTRLSIL.

This clone was seen a few times. The gene calls are TRBV20-1 and TRBJ1-5; unclear D gene. Per the germline V gene, CDR1 is DFQATT and CDR2 is SNEGSKA (reference sequence). CDR3 size: 10 residues. The CDR3 region is CAGGNQPQHF. The CDR3 coding sequence is TGCGCGGGAGGCAATCAGCCCCAGCATTTT.

V gene TRBV29-1 combines with J gene TRBJ2-7; the D gene could be TRBD1 or TRBD2 (6 bases each). The CDR3 length is 12 residues. Germline V lookup: CDR1 SQVTM, CDR2 ANQGSEA. V was pared by 8 bases and J by 3 bases, with 14 bases between. The CDR3 sequence is CSSIGGYYEQYF. The CDR3, as DNA: TGCAGCTCGATAGGGGGGTACTACGAGCAGTACTTC.

The chain uses TRBV28 and TRBJ1-4; D not certain. The CDR3 length is 14 residues. Germline CDR1 is MDHEN and CDR2 is SYDVKM. Trimming took off 5 bases at V and 4 bases at J, with 11 bases between the two ends. This chain's CDR3 is CASSGQTHNEKLFF. CDR3 nucleotides: TGTGCCAGCAGTGGCCAGACCCATAATGAAAAACTGTTTTTT.

The J gene is TRBJ2-5, the V gene TRBV7-9; 10 bases match TRBD1. The CDR3 spans 16 residues. Trimming took 10 bases from V and 1 from J; bases not matched to a gene: 12. Germline V gene lookup returns CDR1 SEHNR and CDR2 FQNEAQ (reference sequence). CDR3 in amino acids: CATAHWTGGFQETQYF. CDR3 DNA: TGTGCCACCGCCCATTGGACAGGGGGATTCCAAGAGACCCAGTACTTC.

V is TRBV11-3 and J is TRBJ2-1; 10 bases fit TRBD2. The CDR3 extends over 14 amino acids. Germline V gene lookup returns CDR1 SGHNT and CDR2 YENEEA. Trimming at V came to 1 base and at J to 6 bases, leaving 0 bases not matched to a gene. CDR3 loop: CASSLGLAGNEQFF. CDR3 DNA: TGTGCCAGCAGCTTAGGACTAGCGGGCAATGAGCAGTTCTTC. The complete variable domain, with remaining parts taken from reference TRBV11-3 and TRBJ2-1, reads EAGVVQSPRYKIIEKKQPVAFWCNPISGHNTLYWYLQNLGQGPELLIRYENEEAVDDSQLPKDRFSAERLKGVDSTLKIQPAELGDSAVYLCASSLGLAGNEQFFGPGTRLTVL.

The genes are TRBV6-6 and TRBJ1-4; D is perhaps TRBD1 (5 bases). The V gene lost 7 bases and the J gene lost 8 bases, with 17 bases spanning the gap. The germline V gene encodes CDR1 MNHNY and CDR2 SVGAGI (reference sequence). The CDR3 has 14 amino acids. The CDR3 here is CASKGRQVGEKLFF. The CDR3 nucleotides are TGTGCCAGCAAGGGACGGCAGGTGGGAGAAAAACTGTTTTTT.

The rearrangement uses TRBV7-3 and TRBJ2-2; D may correspond to TRBD1 or TRBD2 (5 bases each). The V end was cut by 2 bases, the J end by 3 bases, with 10 bases between. In germline, CDR1 is SGHTA, CDR2 FQGTGA. CDR3 length: 15 amino acids. CDR3 in DNA: TGTGCCAGCAGCTTAGGCTGGGGGTACACCGGGGAGCTGTTTTTT. Residues: CASSLGWGYTGELFF.

This chain joins TRBV7-3 and TRBJ2-1, with 9 bases that match TRBD2. This CDR3 is 17 amino acids long. The germline CDR1 and CDR2 sequences are SGHTA and FQGTGA. The V and J ends lost 2 bases and 6 bases, in that order; junction bases with no gene match: 11. CDR3 loop: CASSLRRTSANPNEQFF. Written as DNA, the CDR3 is TGTGCCAGCAGCTTACGCAGGACTAGCGCGAACCCCAATGAGCAGTTCTTC.

There are a few counts of this clone. The CDR3 DNA sequence: TGTGCCAGCAGACAGACAGGGGATAATTCACCCCTCCACTTT. This encodes CASRQTGDNSPLHF. The V gene is TRBV2, the J gene TRBJ1-6; 8 positions match TRBD1. The CDR3 loop spans 14 amino acids. From germline, CDR1 is SNHLY and CDR2 FYNNEI. Trimming at V came to 6 bases and at J to 5 bases, leaving 3 bases not matched to a gene.

The gene calls are TRBV5-8 and TRBJ1-5; tentative D call: TRBD1 (6 bases). CDR1 is SGHTS, CDR2 YDEGEE, per germline. The CDR3 has 14 amino acids. Trimming cost V 3 bases and J 5 bases, with 12 bases left between them. CDR3 nucleotides: TGTGCCAGCAGCTACCGGGACAACTATCAGCCCCAGCATTTT. It yields the protein CASSYRDNYQPQHF.

CDR3 loop: CAISEGHRLDTQYF. The CDR3 DNA follows: TGTGCCATCAGTGAGGGGCACCGCTTAGATACGCAGTATTTT. The chain has TRBV10-3 and TRBJ2-3; D is unresolved. V lost 2 bases and J lost 5, with 11 bases in between. CDR1 is ENHRY, CDR2 SYGVKD, per germline. There are 14 residues in the CDR3.

The chain employs TRBV7-8 and TRBJ2-1; D remains unclear. V lost 1 base, J lost 0 bases, and 7 bases lay in between. This CDR3 is 15 amino acids long. Germline CDR1 SGHVS, CDR2 FQNEAQ. The CDR3 loop is CASSLGVSSYNEQFF. Written as DNA, the CDR3 is TGTGCCAGCAGCTTAGGGGTAAGCTCCTACAATGAGCAGTTCTTC.

The chain joins TRBV7-8 to TRBJ1-6; TRBD1 is a possible D gene (6 bases). The CDR3 spans 15 residues. CDR1 and CDR2 (germline): SGHVS, FQNEAQ. The ends were cut back, 1 base at V and 10 bases at J, with 14 bases in the middle. For the CDR3, the DNA is TGTGCCAGCAGCTTAGTCTGGGGGGGCGGGTCACCCCTCCACTTT. Translation gives CASSLVWGGGSPLHF.

The chain couples TRBV28 to TRBJ1-5; D is ambiguous. CDR1 MDHEN and CDR2 SYDVKM come from the germline V gene. V was shortened by 6 bases and J by 5 bases, with 17 bases between the two germline ends. CDR3 length equals 15 residues. For the CDR3, the DNA is TGTGCCAGCAGGGCCAGCGGTCAATTTGATCAGCCCCAGCATTTT. Its protein product is CASRASGQFDQPQHF.